One sample yielded the 5 T cell receptor beta chains listed below, sequenced in a study of T cells in Graves' hyperthyroidism and ophthalmopathy. From RNA transcripts, TCR beta CDR3 regions were amplified. The primer set for the first-round RT-PCR of the TCR CDR3 was HTBI. TCRdb processed the multiplex PCR reads anew with MiXCR; each CDR3 protein has one entry. The sample has a few hundred thousand distinct CDR3 sequences, 35% to 55% seen once. The sequencing sample was made of peripheral blood or thyroid tissue (not recorded which). Receptor source: an adult woman with Graves' disease, either hyperthyroidism or ophthalmopathy (not recorded which).

The chain combines TRBV9 with TRBJ2-7; 7 bases line up with TRBD2. The CDR3 is 15 amino acids. Per the germline V gene, CDR1 is SGDLS and CDR2 is YYNGEE. The V gene end was trimmed by 3 bases and the J gene end by 1 base; junction bases not matched to a gene: 7. This CDR3 reads CASSAERDGSYEQYF. The DNA of the CDR3 is TGTGCCAGCAGCGCTGAGCGGGACGGGTCCTACGAGCAGTACTTC.

A remark on this clonotype: One base away lies a much larger clone, so this may be a sequencing read error. This chain joins TRBV4-1 and TRBJ1-5, with D perhaps TRBD1 (5 bases). Deletions cut 4 bases from V and 12 bases from J, with 19 bases between. This CDR3 comprises 14 residues. The germline CDR1 and CDR2 sequences are MGHRA and YSYEKL. CDR3: CASSRKREGTIQHF. Written as DNA, the CDR3 is TGCGCCAGCAGCCGAAAGCGAGAGGGGACGATCCAGCATTTT.

This clonotype has ten or more counts. The V gene is TRBV13, the J gene TRBJ2-7, with a possible D match to TRBD1 (6 bases). V lost 6 bases and J 4 bases, leaving 19 bases between the germline ends. This CDR3 comprises 15 residues. CDR1 PRHDT and CDR2 FYEKMQ come from the germline V gene (reference sequence). For the CDR3, the DNA is TGTGCCAGCAGTCCACGGGACACCGCACAATACGAGCAGTACTTC. This sequence encodes CASSPRDTAQYEQYF.

The chain employs TRBV11-2 and TRBJ1-5; D not resolved. The CDR3 has 15 residues. V was pared by 6 bases and J by 2 bases, with 14 bases between. The germline V gene encodes CDR1 SGHAT and CDR2 FQNNGV. The CDR3: CASSPYERGNQPQHF. The DNA for the CDR3 is TGTGCCAGCAGTCCCTACGAACGGGGCAATCAGCCCCAGCATTTT.

This chain joins TRBV2 and TRBJ1-5; D might be TRBD1 (5 bases). V lost 7 bases to trimming and J lost 4 bases, with 11 bases between them. The CDR3 is 13 residues long. CDR1 is SNHLY, CDR2 FYNNEI, per germline. The CDR3 region is CASKRAGNQPQHF. DNA for the CDR3: TGTGCCAGCAAGAGGGCAGGGAATCAGCCCCAGCATTTT.